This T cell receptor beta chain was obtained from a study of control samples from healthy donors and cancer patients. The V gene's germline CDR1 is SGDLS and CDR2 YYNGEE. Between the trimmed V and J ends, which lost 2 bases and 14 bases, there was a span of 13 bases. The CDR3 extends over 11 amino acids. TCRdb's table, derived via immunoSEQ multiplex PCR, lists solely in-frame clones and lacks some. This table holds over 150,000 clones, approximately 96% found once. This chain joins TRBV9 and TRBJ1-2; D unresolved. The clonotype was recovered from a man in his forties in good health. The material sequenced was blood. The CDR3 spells CASSVRAHLTF. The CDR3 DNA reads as TGTGCCAGCAGCGTCCGGGCCCACCTGACCTTC.